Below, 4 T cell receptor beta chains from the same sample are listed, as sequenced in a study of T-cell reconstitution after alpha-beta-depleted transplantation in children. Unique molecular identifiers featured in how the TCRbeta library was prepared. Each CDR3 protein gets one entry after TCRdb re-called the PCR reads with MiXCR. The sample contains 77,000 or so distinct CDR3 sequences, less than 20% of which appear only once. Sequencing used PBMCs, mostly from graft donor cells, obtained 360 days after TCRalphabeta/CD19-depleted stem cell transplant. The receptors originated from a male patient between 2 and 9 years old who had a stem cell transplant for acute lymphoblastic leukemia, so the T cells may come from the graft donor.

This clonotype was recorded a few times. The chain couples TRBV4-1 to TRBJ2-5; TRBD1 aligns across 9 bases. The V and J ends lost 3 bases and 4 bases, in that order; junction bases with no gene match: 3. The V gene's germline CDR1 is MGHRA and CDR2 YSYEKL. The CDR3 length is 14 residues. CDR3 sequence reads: CASSHTGQGETQYF. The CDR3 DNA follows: TGCGCCAGCAGCCATACGGGACAGGGAGAGACCCAGTACTTC.

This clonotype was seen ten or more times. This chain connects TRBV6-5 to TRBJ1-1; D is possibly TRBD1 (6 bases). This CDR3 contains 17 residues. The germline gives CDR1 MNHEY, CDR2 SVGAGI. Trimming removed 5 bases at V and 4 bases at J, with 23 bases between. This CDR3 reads CASSIYLIQGIGTEAFF. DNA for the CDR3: TGTGCCAGCAGTATATATCTGATACAGGGAATTGGCACTGAAGCTTTCTTT.

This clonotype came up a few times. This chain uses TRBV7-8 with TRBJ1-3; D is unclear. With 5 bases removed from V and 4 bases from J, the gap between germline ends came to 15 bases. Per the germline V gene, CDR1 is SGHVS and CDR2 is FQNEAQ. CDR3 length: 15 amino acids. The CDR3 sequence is CASSLIQATGNTIYF. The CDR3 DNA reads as TGTGCCAGCAGCCTTATCCAGGCAACGGGAAACACCATATATTTT.

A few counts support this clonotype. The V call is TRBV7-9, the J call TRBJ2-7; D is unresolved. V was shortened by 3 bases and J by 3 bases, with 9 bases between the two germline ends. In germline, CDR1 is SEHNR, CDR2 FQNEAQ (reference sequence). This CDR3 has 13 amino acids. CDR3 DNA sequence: TGTGCCAGCAGCTTTTCCCACCTCTACGAGCAGTACTTC. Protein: CASSFSHLYEQYF.